The sequence of this T cell receptor (beta chain) was determined in a study of cytomegalovirus exposure and HLA in healthy donors. On the study more broadly: Researchers previously reported finding fewer than 140 million unique TCR beta sequences from 150 million to 200 million T cells.

Primers included in the PCR were 60 Vbeta and 13 Jbeta primers. Repertoires were generated with immunoSEQ multiplex PCR, while TCRdb's copy carries only in-frame clones and drops some. The sample shows some 180,000 clones, roughly 90% of them seen only once. Overall study findings and caveats: There were some V segments, including TRBV6-2 and TRBV6-3, excluded as indistinguishable. Specificity of a few CMV-associated chains for CMV antigens was verified in vitro. Both high specificity and high sensitivity reportedly marked the classifier's diagnosis of cytomegalovirus status.

The V segment lost 6 bases and the J segment 4 bases; nucleotides outside the gene matches: 14. The CDR3 extends over 17 amino acids. Germline loops: CDR1 MNHEY, CDR2 SMNVEV (reference sequence). On this clone itself: Its specificity is unknown.

The sample was PBMCs. This sequence originates from a girl under three years old in good health and CMV-seronegative. This chain joins TRBV27 and TRBJ2-5; 10 nucleotides match TRBD1. Here the CDR3 DNA reads TGTGCCAGCAGATATTGGGGGTCGGGACAGGGGACAGAGACCCAGTACTTC. The encoded protein is CASRYWGSGQGTETQYF.